This TCR beta chain was recovered during a study of shared clonotypes between healthy human individuals. Study-level background: The donor pool was made up of two women and three men aged 18 to 49. Study-wide results and caveats: What naive subsets generally showed was a larger estimated richness than memory subsets showed.

The ends were cut back, 5 bases at V and 2 bases at J, with 10 bases in the middle. Per germline, CDR1 MNHEY and CDR2 SMNVEV (reference sequence). The CDR3 consists of 14 residues. CD8 cells classed as naive were CD45RO-negative and positively selected for CCR7, excluding terminally differentiated effector memory CD45RA+ cells. Each subset's genomic DNA was shared equally among a number of immunoSEQ plates. Sequencing was performed with immunoSEQ multiplex PCR; in TCRdb, only in-frame clones are kept and a portion is missing. The sample records millions of clones, approximately 95% being singletons. In the case of this clone: Its antigen is not identified.

The chain employs TRBV27 and TRBJ2-1; D unresolved. Sequencing was performed on naive CD8+ T cells sorted from blood. This clonotype originated in a man between 18 and 35 years old in good health. This CDR3 is CASSPGGAYNEQFF. The CDR3 DNA sequence: TGTGCCAGCAGTCCCGGTGGAGCCTACAATGAGCAGTTCTTC.